Shown below are 4 T cell receptor beta chains from a single sample sequenced in a study of T cell responses to AZD1222 COVID-19 vaccine. The repertoire was sequenced with immunoSEQ multiplex PCR; TCRdb's copy has only in-frame clones and lacks some. The sample includes about 100,000 clones, 80% to 95% of them seen just once. The material was peripheral blood, obtained on day 0 of AZD1222 vaccination. These receptors all come from an adult in good health.

This sequence joins TRBV25-1 and TRBJ1-3; D call uncertain. Germline V gene sequence: CDR1 MGHDK, CDR2 SYGVNS. The CDR3 covers 15 residues. V shed 2 bases and J shed 0 bases, with 8 bases lying between them. The CDR3 spells CASSEGGYSGNTIYF. The CDR3 nucleotides read TGTGCCAGCAGTGAAGGCGGATACTCTGGAAACACCATATATTTT.

This chain connects TRBV5-4 to TRBJ1-2; TRBD1 matches at 8 bases. Looked up from germline, CDR1 is SGHNT and CDR2 is YYREEE (reference sequence). This CDR3 has 15 amino acids. Trimming removed 4 bases from V and 8 bases from J; junction bases left unmatched: 13. The CDR3 coding sequence is TGTGCCAGCAGCCGTTCCGGGACAGGCTGGGAGGGCTACACCTTC. Amino acid sequence: CASSRSGTGWEGYTF.

The genes are TRBV3-1 (or the pseudogene TRBV3-2) and TRBJ1-5; no definite D call. The CDR3 has 14 residues. V dropped 1 base and J dropped 5 bases, with 9 bases sitting between them. The V gene's germline CDR1 is LGHDT and CDR2 YNNKEL (reference sequence). The DNA of the CDR3 is TGTGCCAGCAGCCAAGGGACGGTAGATCAGCCCCAGCATTTT. This gives the protein CASSQGTVDQPQHF.

The chain links TRBV5-1 to TRBJ1-1, with D perhaps matching TRBD1 (5 bases). Germline V CDR1 and CDR2: SGHRS, YFSETQ. V lost 0 bases, J lost 4 bases, and 13 bases lay in between. The CDR3 is 15 residues long. CDR3 sequence (DNA): TGCGCCAGCAGCTTGGATGGCAGGGATGTCACTGAAGCTTTCTTT. Translation: CASSLDGRDVTEAFF.